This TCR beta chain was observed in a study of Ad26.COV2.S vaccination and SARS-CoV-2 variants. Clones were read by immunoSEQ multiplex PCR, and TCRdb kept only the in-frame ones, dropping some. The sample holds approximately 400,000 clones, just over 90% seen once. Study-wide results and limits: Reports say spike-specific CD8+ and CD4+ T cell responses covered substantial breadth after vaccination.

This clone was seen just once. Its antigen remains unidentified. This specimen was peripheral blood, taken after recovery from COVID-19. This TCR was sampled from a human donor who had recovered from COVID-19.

CDR3 bases: TGTGCCAGCAGTGGCCCAGTCCGGGACAGCAACTATGGCTACACCTTC. Amino acid sequence: CASSGPVRDSNYGYTF. The V and J genes are TRBV25-1 and TRBJ1-2; 7 bases agree with TRBD1. V was pared by 4 bases and J by 2 bases, with 10 bases of the junction left unmatched. Germline V gene lookup returns CDR1 MGHDK and CDR2 SYGVNS. This CDR3 is built from 16 residues.